This record covers a single T cell receptor (beta chain). This CDR3 is built from 15 residues. The V gene's germline CDR1 is SGHTA and CDR2 FQGNSA. J gave up 4 bases and V 4 bases, and 10 bases lay outside the gene matches. The record originates from a study of blood T cell repertoires in COVID-19. The data were produced by immunoSEQ multiplex PCR, yet TCRdb's version contains in-frame clones alone and is incomplete. Among about 170,000 clones, approximately 83% were seen once, and the ten largest hold 9.1%. The receptor's source is an elderly woman with active or convalescent COVID-19. Sequenced material: peripheral blood. This chain joins TRBV7-2 and TRBJ2-7; 7 positions agree with TRBD1. CDR3 bases: TGTGCCAGCAGCTCCAAGGACAGGTTTCCTTACGAGCAGTACTTC. This translates into CASSSKDRFPYEQYF.